The source of this T cell receptor (beta chain) is a study of blood T cell repertoires in COVID-19. Trimming shortened V by 1 base and J by 0 bases, and 25 bases separated the two germline ends. Per germline, CDR1 SQVTM and CDR2 ANQGSEA. This CDR3 region has 20 residues. Sequenced by immunoSEQ multiplex PCR; TCRdb stores in-frame clones only, minus some. The repertoire holds 400,000 to 500,000 clones, roughly 90% seen once, with 1.8% in the top ten. The chain links TRBV29-1 to TRBJ2-1; the D is unclear. This clonotype was sampled from a woman in her thirties or forties who had recovered from COVID-19. The specimen was PBMCs or T cells enriched from blood (not recorded which). The chain's CDR3 is CSVEGLRSTTLESSYNEQFF. The CDR3 nucleotides are TGCAGCGTTGAAGGTTTACGGAGCACAACCTTAGAGAGCTCCTACAATGAGCAGTTCTTC.